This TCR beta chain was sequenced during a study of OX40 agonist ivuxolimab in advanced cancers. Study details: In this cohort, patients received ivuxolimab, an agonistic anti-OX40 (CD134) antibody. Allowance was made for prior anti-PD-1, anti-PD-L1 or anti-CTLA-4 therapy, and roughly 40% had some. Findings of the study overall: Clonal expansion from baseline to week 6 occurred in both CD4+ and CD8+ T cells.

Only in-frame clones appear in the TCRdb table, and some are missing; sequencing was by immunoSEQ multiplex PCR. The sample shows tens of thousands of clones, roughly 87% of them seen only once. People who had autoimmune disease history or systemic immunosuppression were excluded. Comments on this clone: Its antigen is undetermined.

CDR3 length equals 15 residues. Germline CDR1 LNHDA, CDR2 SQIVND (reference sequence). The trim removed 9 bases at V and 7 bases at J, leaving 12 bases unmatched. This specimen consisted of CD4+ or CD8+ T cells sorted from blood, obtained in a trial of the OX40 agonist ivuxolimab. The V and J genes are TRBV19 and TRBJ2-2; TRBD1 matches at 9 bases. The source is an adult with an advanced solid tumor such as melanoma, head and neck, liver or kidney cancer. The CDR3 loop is CASRRGDRVIGELFF. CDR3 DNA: TGTGCCAGCCGGAGGGGGGACAGGGTCATCGGGGAGCTGTTTTTT.